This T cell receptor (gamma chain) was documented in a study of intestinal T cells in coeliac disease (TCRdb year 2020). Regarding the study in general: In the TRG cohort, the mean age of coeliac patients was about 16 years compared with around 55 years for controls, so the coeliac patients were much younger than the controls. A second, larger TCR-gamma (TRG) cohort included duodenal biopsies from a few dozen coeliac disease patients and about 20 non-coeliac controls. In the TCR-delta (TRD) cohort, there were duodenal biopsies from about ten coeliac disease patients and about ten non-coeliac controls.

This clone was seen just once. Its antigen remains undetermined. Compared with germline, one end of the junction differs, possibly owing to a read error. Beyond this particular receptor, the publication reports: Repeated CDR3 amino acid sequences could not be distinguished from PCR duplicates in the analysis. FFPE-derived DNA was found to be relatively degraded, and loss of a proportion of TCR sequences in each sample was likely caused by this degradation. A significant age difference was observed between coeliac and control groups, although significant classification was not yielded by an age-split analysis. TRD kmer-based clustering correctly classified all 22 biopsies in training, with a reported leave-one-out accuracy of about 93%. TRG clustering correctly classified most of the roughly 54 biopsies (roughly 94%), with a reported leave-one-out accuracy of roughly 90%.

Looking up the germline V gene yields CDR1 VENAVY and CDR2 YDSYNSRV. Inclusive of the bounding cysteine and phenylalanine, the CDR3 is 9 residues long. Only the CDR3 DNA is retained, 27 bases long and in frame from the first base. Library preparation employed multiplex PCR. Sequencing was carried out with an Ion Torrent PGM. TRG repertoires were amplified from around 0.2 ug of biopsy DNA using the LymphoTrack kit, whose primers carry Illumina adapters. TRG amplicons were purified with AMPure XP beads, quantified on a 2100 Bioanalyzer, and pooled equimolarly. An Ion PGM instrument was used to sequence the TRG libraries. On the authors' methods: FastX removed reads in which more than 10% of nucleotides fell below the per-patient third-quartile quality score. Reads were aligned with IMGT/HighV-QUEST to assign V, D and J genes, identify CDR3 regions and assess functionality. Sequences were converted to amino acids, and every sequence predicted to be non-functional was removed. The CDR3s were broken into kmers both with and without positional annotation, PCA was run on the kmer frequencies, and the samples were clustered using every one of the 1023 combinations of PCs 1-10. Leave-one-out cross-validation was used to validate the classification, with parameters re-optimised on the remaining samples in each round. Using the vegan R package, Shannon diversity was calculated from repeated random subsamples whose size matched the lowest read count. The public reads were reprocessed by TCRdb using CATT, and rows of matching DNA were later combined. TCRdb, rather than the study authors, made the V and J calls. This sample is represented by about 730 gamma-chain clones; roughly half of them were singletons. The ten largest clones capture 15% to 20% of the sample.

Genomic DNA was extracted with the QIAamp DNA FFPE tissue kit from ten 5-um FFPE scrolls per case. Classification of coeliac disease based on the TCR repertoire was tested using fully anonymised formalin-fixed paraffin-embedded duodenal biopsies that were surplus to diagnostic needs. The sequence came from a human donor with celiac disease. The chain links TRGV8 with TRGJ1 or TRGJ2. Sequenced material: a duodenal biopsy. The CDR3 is CATWDFKIF. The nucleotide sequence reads TGTGCCACCTGGGATTTTAAGATTTTT.